The rows below give T cell receptor beta chains drawn from one sample of a study of T cells in localized non-small cell lung cancer. The protocol was immunoSEQ multiplex PCR, while the TCRdb copy is restricted to in-frame clones and leaves out a portion. This table has tens of thousands of clones, 85% to 90% appearing once. The sequenced sample was peripheral blood, obtained before any cancer treatment. The origin of the receptors is a woman aged 40 to 75 with stage I squamous cell lung carcinoma. Each CDR3 is given with its conserved first and last residue. D genes are given only for firm matches. Some rows mark clone size as missing; the rest say once, few, many or name a class of expanded clone.

V	size	J	D	CDR3	DNA
TRBV9	-	TRBJ1-1	-	CASSVGGQNTEAFF	TGTGCCAGCAGCGTAGGTGGTCAGAACACTGAAGCTTTCTTT
TRBV19	-	TRBJ1-5	-	CASSTLGQPQHF	TGTGCCAGTAGTACCCTGGGACAGCCCCAGCATTTT
TRBV6-4	-	TRBJ2-7	-	CASSDSRNKLSYEQYF	TGTGCCAGCAGTGACTCGAGGAACAAGCTATCCTACGAGCAGTACTTC
TRBV27	-	TRBJ2-5	TRBD2	CASSWSGGFQETQYF	TGTGCCAGCAGTTGGAGCGGGGGGTTCCAAGAGACCCAGTACTTC
TRBV30	-	TRBJ2-7	TRBD2	CAWTQRGGFWEQYF	TGTGCCTGGACGCAGCGGGGGGGCTTTTGGGAGCAGTACTTC
TRBV7-3	-	TRBJ2-2	-	CASRATGSDGELFF	TGTGCCAGCAGGGCAACGGGGTCGGACGGGGAGCTGTTTTTT
TRBV18	-	TRBJ1-5	-	CASSPSDPAGRNQPQHF	TGTGCCAGCTCACCATCGGATCCGGCGGGGCGCAATCAGCCCCAGCATTTT
TRBV7-9	-	TRBJ2-1	-	CASSWEGATVEQFF	TGTGCCAGCAGCTGGGAAGGGGCTACGGTTGAGCAGTTCTTC
TRBV30	-	TRBJ1-1	TRBD1	CAGRRDSRTEAFF	TGTGCAGGGAGGAGGGACAGTCGGACTGAAGCTTTCTTT
TRBV9	-	TRBJ2-2	-	CASSVATGTGELFF	TGTGCCAGCAGCGTAGCTACAGGCACCGGGGAGCTGTTTTTT
TRBV15	-	TRBJ2-3	-	CATSRAERVFTDTQYF	TGTGCCACCAGCAGAGCGGAGCGGGTGTTCACAGATACGCAGTATTTT
TRBV6-1	-	TRBJ1-6	TRBD1	CASTLTGKNSPLHF	TGTGCCAGCACCTTGACAGGGAAGAATTCACCCCTCCACTTT
TRBV5-1	few	TRBJ1-1	-	CASSLSEVGTEAFF	TGCGCCAGCAGCTTGTCAGAGGTCGGCACTGAAGCTTTCTTT
TRBV6-1	-	TRBJ2-7	TRBD1	CASSPRTGGGDEQYF	TGTGCCAGCAGTCCCCGGACAGGTGGTGGGGACGAGCAGTACTTC
TRBV7-9	-	TRBJ2-3	-	CASSKIGVTDTQYF	TGTGCCAGCAGCAAAATCGGAGTCACAGATACGCAGTATTTT
TRBV4-2	-	TRBJ2-7	TRBD2	CASSQETSGGVSSYEQYF	TGTGCCAGCAGCCAGGAGACTAGCGGGGGGGTCAGCTCCTACGAGCAGTACTTC
TRBV6-5	-	TRBJ1-1	-	CASSLQRRTEAFF	TGTGCCAGCAGTTTACAGCGGAGAACTGAAGCTTTCTTT
TRBV30	few	TRBJ1-3	-	CAWSAGGSGNTIYF	TGTGCCTGGAGTGCGGGAGGCTCTGGAAACACCATATATTTT
TRBV19	-	TRBJ1-2	TRBD1	CASSLGTVYGYTF	TGTGCCAGTAGTCTAGGGACAGTCTATGGCTACACCTTC
TRBV5-4	once	TRBJ2-1	TRBD2	CASSFSGGTINEQFF	TGTGCCAGCAGCTTTAGCGGGGGGACGATCAATGAGCAGTTCTTC
TRBV14	-	TRBJ1-4	-	CASSQTPHEKLFF	TGTGCCAGCAGCCAAACTCCCCATGAAAAACTGTTTTTT
TRBV5-6	-	TRBJ2-5	TRBD1	CASSWDRAQETQYF	TGTGCCAGCAGCTGGGACAGGGCCCAAGAGACCCAGTACTTC